A single T cell receptor (beta chain) is shown here with its context. This sample is drawn from a study of blood T cell repertoires in COVID-19. In the study's own analysis: The authors estimated nucleated cell counts from reference gene primer amplification. Clones were sequenced by immunoSEQ multiplex PCR, and TCRdb holds only the in-frame ones, with some missing. V, J and clone size derive from that table, while D and trimming were established from the DNA sequence. The sample lists about 200,000 clones, around 85% occurring once. Participants were placed into cohorts based on the clinical history they reported. Germline CDR1 is MNHEY and CDR2 is SMNVEV (reference sequence). The length of the CDR3 is 15 residues. V lost 7 bases and J lost 6; bases outside the gene matches: 12.

V and J are TRBV27 and TRBJ2-3, with 8 bases matching TRBD1. This receptor was obtained from a woman in her thirties or forties with acute COVID-19. The sample taken for sequencing was PBMCs or T cells enriched from blood (not recorded which). As DNA, the CDR3 is TGTGCCAGCAAAAATAGCAGGGGGCTGTTGGATACGCAGTATTTT. This sequence encodes CASKNSRGLLDTQYF.